This T cell receptor beta chain was sequenced in a study of T cells expressing NK-cell markers. Study background: TCR beta repertoires came from sorted CD3+CD56+NKG2C+, CD3+CD56+NKG2C- and CD3+CD56-NKG2C+ T cells. The sequencing cohort of eight donors included seven HCMV-seropositive individuals and one seronegative individual. Study findings and constraints: For a few donors, these clonotypes were likewise the leading ones in the CD3+CD56-NKG2C+ fraction.

TCRdb reprocessed the 5' RACE reads; each CDR3 protein has one entry and no DNA is given. This repertoire includes about 460,000 distinct CDR3 sequences. The V gene's germline CDR1 is MNHEY and CDR2 SVGAGI. CDR3 length: 16 residues. Comments on this clonotype: Its target is not known.

The genes are TRBV6-5 and TRBJ1-2. The sequencing input was blood T cells: a sorted CD56 or NKG2C T cell subset, CD4+ or CD8+ T cells, or bulk PBMC T cells (not recorded which). This sequence was found in a woman aged 45-60 years in good health. This chain's CDR3 is CASSYTPGTDDYGYTF.